One sample yielded the 8 T cell receptor beta chains listed below, sequenced in a study of blood T cell repertoires in COVID-19. Produced via immunoSEQ multiplex PCR; TCRdb's table is partial and in-frame only. The top ten clones hold roughly a fifth of a sample with some 210,000 clones, around 84% of them seen once. Sequencing was done on a sample of peripheral blood. Source of these receptors: a human donor in a cohort sampled during active COVID-19.

The rearrangement uses TRBV29-1 and TRBJ2-7; D may be TRBD2 (6 bases). The V end was cut by 2 bases, the J end by 3 bases, with 11 bases between. Germline CDR1 reads SQVTM; CDR2 reads ANQGSEA. The CDR3 has 13 amino acids. This CDR3 is CSVERELGYEQYF. CDR3 bases: TGCAGCGTTGAACGGGAGCTGGGCTACGAGCAGTACTTC.

The chain couples TRBV9 to TRBJ1-3; possibly TRBD1 for D (5 bases). The V end was cut by 0 bases, the J end by 3 bases, with 19 bases between. Germline CDR1 is SGDLS and CDR2 is YYNGEE. This CDR3 comprises 18 residues. CDR3 amino acids: CASSVGRYGGARGNTIYF. The CDR3 nucleotides read TGTGCCAGCAGCGTAGGCCGATACGGGGGTGCTCGTGGAAACACCATATATTTT.

The chain recombines TRBV27 with TRBJ2-7; 7 bases line up with TRBD1. The CDR3 has 14 residues. Germline-derived CDR1 and CDR2 are MNHEY and SMNVEV (reference sequence). V trimming: 5 bases; J trimming: 0 bases; junction bases outside the gene matches: 4. CDR3 protein: CASSRRDSSYEQYV. The DNA for the CDR3 is TGTGCCAGCAGTCGAAGGGACAGCTCCTACGAGCAGTACGTC.

A single count supports this clone. The rearrangement links TRBV29-1 to TRBJ2-3; TRBD1 might be the D (6 bases). This CDR3 has 12 residues. Trimming cost V 6 bases and J 8 bases, with 15 bases left between them. Germline V gene sequence: CDR1 SQVTM, CDR2 ANQGSEA. The CDR3 DNA reads as TGCAGCGTCCATGCAGGGGAAGGTACGCAGTATTTT. It codes for CSVHAGEGTQYF.

This clone showed up just a few times. The gene calls are TRBV5-5 and TRBJ2-3; the D gene is possibly TRBD1 (6 bases). V lost 1 base and J 7 bases, leaving 10 bases between the germline ends. The CDR3 has 13 residues. From germline, CDR1 is SGHKS and CDR2 YYEKEE (reference sequence). The CDR3 is CASSLLDRHTQYF. In nucleotides, the CDR3 is TGTGCCAGCAGCTTGTTAGACAGGCATACGCAGTATTTT.

DNA for the CDR3: TGCAGCGTCGGAAGGGACAGGGGTCGACCAGGAGGCCAAGAGACCCAGTACTTC. It yields the protein CSVGRDRGRPGGQETQYF. The chain uses TRBV29-1 and TRBJ2-5, with TRBD1 matching over 10 bases. V was pared by 6 bases and J by 1 base, with 17 bases of the junction left unmatched. The germline V gene encodes CDR1 SQVTM and CDR2 ANQGSEA. This CDR3 has 18 residues.

This chain uses TRBV28 with TRBJ1-1, with TRBD1 matching 8 bases. Trimming cost V 10 bases and J 5 bases; bases outside gene matches: 15. This CDR3 comprises 15 residues. Per the germline V gene, CDR1 is MDHEN and CDR2 is SYDVKM. The DNA for the CDR3 is TGTGCCACCAATCCCCAACAGGGGGGTGGGACTGAAGCTTTCTTT. Encoded protein: CATNPQQGGGTEAFF.

V gene TRBV27 combines with J gene TRBJ2-7, with a tentative D call TRBD2 (5 bases). Trimming took off 6 bases at V and 1 base at J, with 19 bases between the two ends. The V gene's germline CDR1 is MNHEY and CDR2 SMNVEV (reference sequence). The CDR3 covers 16 residues. CDR3 region: CASRPSGGARSYEQYF. The CDR3 region has the DNA TGTGCCAGCAGACCCTCAGGAGGCGCCAGGTCCTACGAGCAGTACTTC.